This T cell receptor (beta chain) was identified during a study of cytomegalovirus exposure and HLA in healthy donors. With 60 Vbeta and 13 Jbeta primers, the PCR was carried out. Produced via immunoSEQ multiplex PCR; TCRdb's table is partial and in-frame only. The sample has 150,000 to 200,000 clones, around 82% seen once. The V end was cut by 5 bases, the J end by 2 bases, with 9 bases between. CDR1 is MNHEY and CDR2 is SMNVEV in the germline V gene (reference sequence). This CDR3 region has 13 residues. The J gene is TRBJ1-1, the V gene TRBV27; D unclear. Sequenced material: PBMCs. This TCR derives from a man aged 18-30 years in good health and CMV-seronegative. CDR3 protein: CASSRVRNTEAFF. The CDR3 DNA is TGTGCCAGCAGTCGAGTAAGAAACACTGAAGCTTTCTTT.